This is a list of T cell receptor beta chains from one sample in a study of blood T cell repertoires in COVID-19. TCRdb's copy holds only in-frame clones and misses some; the assay was immunoSEQ multiplex PCR. This table holds approximately 240,000 clones, just under 85% found once. Sequenced: PBMCs or T cells enriched from blood (not recorded which). The source of these receptors is a woman aged 35 to 49 with acute COVID-19. Both conserved end residues are part of each CDR3. A D gene is named only where the DNA matches it firmly. Rows may omit the clone size; those that give it use once, few, many or a size class.

CDR3aa: CASSHAQTLRDRGQYF
CDR3nt: TGTGCCAGCAGTCATGCCCAAACCCTCCGGGACAGGGGCCAATATTTT
abundance: NA
d_gene: TRBD1
v_gene: TRBV28
j_gene: TRBJ1-5

CDR3aa: CASSSRQRRTDTQYF
CDR3nt: TGTGCCAGCAGCTCGAGACAGCGACGCACAGATACGCAGTATTTT
abundance: few
d_gene: NA
v_gene: TRBV11-2
j_gene: TRBJ2-3

CDR3aa: CASSPPGGRDTEAFF
CDR3nt: TGTGCCAGCAGCCCCCCGGGGGGGCGGGACACTGAAGCTTTCTTT
abundance: once
d_gene: NA
v_gene: TRBV4-2
j_gene: TRBJ1-1

CDR3aa: CASSLHTGSNTEAFF
CDR3nt: TGTGCCAGCAGCTTACATACAGGATCGAACACTGAAGCTTTCTTT
abundance: once
d_gene: NA
v_gene: TRBV7-9
j_gene: TRBJ1-1

CDR3aa: CASSPLGSSGNTIYF
CDR3nt: TGTGCCAGCAGCCCCCTAGGGAGTTCTGGAAACACCATATATTTT
abundance: NA
d_gene: NA
v_gene: TRBV11-2
j_gene: TRBJ1-3

CDR3aa: CASSATRSGELFF
CDR3nt: TGTGCCAGCTCAGCCACTAGGAGCGGGGAGCTGTTTTTT
abundance: once
d_gene: NA
v_gene: TRBV18
j_gene: TRBJ2-2

CDR3aa: CASSAKFGRVTEAFF
CDR3nt: TGTGCCAGCAGCGCCAAATTCGGCAGGGTCACTGAAGCTTTCTTT
abundance: once
d_gene: NA
v_gene: TRBV25-1
j_gene: TRBJ1-1

CDR3aa: CASSQGQFSYEQYF
CDR3nt: TGTGCCAGCAGCCAAGGACAGTTTTCCTACGAGCAGTACTTC
abundance: NA
d_gene: NA
v_gene: TRBV5-4
j_gene: TRBJ2-7

CDR3aa: CASSPYTDTQYF
CDR3nt: TGTGCCAGCAGCCCTTATACAGATACGCAGTATTTT
abundance: NA
d_gene: NA
v_gene: TRBV6-2/TRBV6-3
j_gene: TRBJ2-3

CDR3aa: CASSYRDSRGYTF
CDR3nt: TGTGCCAGTAGCTACCGGGACAGTCGTGGCTACACCTTC
abundance: NA
d_gene: TRBD1
v_gene: TRBV19
j_gene: TRBJ1-2

CDR3aa: CASSEGLFGGGEQFF
CDR3nt: TGTGCCAGCAGTGAGGGGCTATTCGGTGGTGGTGAGCAGTTCTTC
abundance: few
d_gene: NA
v_gene: TRBV25-1
j_gene: TRBJ2-1

CDR3aa: CASSQSGTGDYEQYF
CDR3nt: TGTGCCAGCAGCCAATCAGGGACAGGGGACTACGAGCAGTACTTC
abundance: NA
d_gene: TRBD1
v_gene: TRBV14
j_gene: TRBJ2-7

CDR3aa: CASSPGDSLYGYTF
CDR3nt: TGTGCCAGCAGTCCAGGGGACAGTCTCTATGGCTACACCTTC
abundance: NA
d_gene: TRBD1
v_gene: TRBV27
j_gene: TRBJ1-2

CDR3aa: CASSPGQFSSGNTIYF
CDR3nt: TGCGCCAGCAGCCCCGGACAGTTTAGCTCTGGAAACACCATATATTTT
abundance: NA
d_gene: NA
v_gene: TRBV5-1
j_gene: TRBJ1-3

CDR3aa: CASSSRQGGSYEQYF
CDR3nt: TGTGCCAGCAGCTCGAGACAGGGGGGCTCCTACGAGCAGTACTTC
abundance: once
d_gene: TRBD1
v_gene: TRBV7-9
j_gene: TRBJ2-7

CDR3aa: CASSSGRSSYEQYF
CDR3nt: TGTGCCAGCAGTTCCGGGAGGAGCTCCTACGAGCAGTACTTC
abundance: NA
d_gene: TRBD2
v_gene: TRBV27
j_gene: TRBJ2-7

CDR3aa: CASSDLAGGQETQYF
CDR3nt: TGTGCCAGCAGTGATCTAGCGGGGGGGCAAGAGACCCAGTACTTC
abundance: NA
d_gene: TRBD2
v_gene: TRBV6-1
j_gene: TRBJ2-5

CDR3aa: CASSRTGGWDEQFF
CDR3nt: TGTGCCAGCAGTCGGACAGGGGGCTGGGATGAGCAGTTCTTC
abundance: NA
d_gene: TRBD1
v_gene: TRBV27
j_gene: TRBJ2-1

CDR3aa: CASSIDVRDREPQHF
CDR3nt: TGTGCCAGTAGTATAGATGTAAGGGACAGGGAACCCCAGCATTTT
abundance: NA
d_gene: TRBD1
v_gene: TRBV19
j_gene: TRBJ1-5

CDR3aa: CASRDGLSGGYTF
CDR3nt: TGTGCCAGCAGAGACGGACTTTCGGGTGGCTACACCTTC
abundance: NA
d_gene: NA
v_gene: TRBV2
j_gene: TRBJ1-2

CDR3aa: CASSFLRDTKETQYF
CDR3nt: TGTGCCAGCAGCTTTCTCCGGGACACAAAAGAGACCCAGTACTTC
abundance: NA
d_gene: NA
v_gene: TRBV11-2
j_gene: TRBJ2-5

CDR3aa: CASSLITGAPRQYF
CDR3nt: TGTGCCAGCAGTCTAATCACAGGGGCCCCTCGGCAGTACTTC
abundance: few
d_gene: TRBD1
v_gene: TRBV28
j_gene: TRBJ2-7

CDR3aa: CASSPRAGGLTDTQYF
CDR3nt: TGTGCCAGCAGCCCCCGGGCGGGGGGGCTCACAGATACGCAGTATTTT
abundance: once
d_gene: NA
v_gene: TRBV21-1
j_gene: TRBJ2-3

CDR3aa: CATSDGTGGKTGELFF
CDR3nt: TGTGCCACCAGTGATGGGACAGGAGGTAAAACCGGGGAGCTGTTTTTT
abundance: NA
d_gene: TRBD1
v_gene: TRBV24-1
j_gene: TRBJ2-2

CDR3aa: CASSFGLAGITDTQYF
CDR3nt: TGTGCCAGCAGCTTCGGTCTAGCGGGAATCACAGATACGCAGTATTTT
abundance: NA
d_gene: TRBD2
v_gene: TRBV7-3
j_gene: TRBJ2-3

CDR3aa: CASSFRGALLSGANVLTF
CDR3nt: TGTGCCAGCAGCTTTCGGGGGGCCCTACTCTCTGGGGCCAACGTCCTGACTTTC
abundance: few
d_gene: NA
v_gene: TRBV7-9
j_gene: TRBJ2-6

CDR3aa: CASSEAGARFEQYF
CDR3nt: TGTGCCAGCAGTGAAGCGGGGGCAAGATTCGAGCAGTACTTC
abundance: NA
d_gene: NA
v_gene: TRBV6-1
j_gene: TRBJ2-7

CDR3aa: CASSLGLAGGPAGGTQYF
CDR3nt: TGTGCCAGCAGCCTCGGACTAGCGGGGGGTCCCGCAGGGGGGACCCAGTACTTC
abundance: NA
d_gene: TRBD2
v_gene: TRBV25-1
j_gene: TRBJ2-5

CDR3aa: CASSPVTGGLNTEAFF
CDR3nt: TGTGCCAGCTCACCAGTGACAGGGGGCCTGAACACTGAAGCTTTCTTT
abundance: NA
d_gene: TRBD1
v_gene: TRBV18
j_gene: TRBJ1-1

CDR3aa: CASSAARRDGYTF
CDR3nt: TGCGCCAGCAGCGCGGCCCGGCGTGATGGCTACACCTTC
abundance: NA
d_gene: NA
v_gene: TRBV5-1
j_gene: TRBJ1-2

CDR3aa: CASIQGGTNEKLFF
CDR3nt: TGTGCCAGCATACAAGGGGGCACTAATGAAAAACTGTTTTTT
abundance: NA
d_gene: TRBD1
v_gene: TRBV2
j_gene: TRBJ1-4

CDR3aa: CASSPTTSVRFNEQFF
CDR3nt: TGTGCCAGCAGCCCCACGACTAGCGTGAGGTTCAATGAGCAGTTCTTC
abundance: once
d_gene: TRBD2
v_gene: TRBV11-1
j_gene: TRBJ2-1

CDR3aa: CASSWGGEGIVNTEAFF
CDR3nt: TGTGCCAGTAGTTGGGGAGGGGAGGGTATCGTGAACACTGAAGCTTTCTTT
abundance: NA
d_gene: NA
v_gene: TRBV19
j_gene: TRBJ1-1

CDR3aa: CASRELEGANSPLHF
CDR3nt: TGTGCCAGCAGGGAATTGGAGGGGGCTAATTCACCCCTCCACTTT
abundance: NA
d_gene: TRBD1
v_gene: TRBV9
j_gene: TRBJ1-6

CDR3aa: CASSIRGAITSLSGANVLTF
CDR3nt: TGTGCCAGCAGCATCCGGGGGGCGATCACCTCCCTCTCTGGGGCCAACGTCCTGACTTTC
abundance: NA
d_gene: NA
v_gene: TRBV7-3
j_gene: TRBJ2-6